This T cell receptor beta chain is from a study of T cells after yellow fever vaccination. Study observations and caveats: Sorted repertoires could include abundant contaminating clonotypes from bulk cells. Boosting was followed by the reappearance of most primary-vaccination clones (just under 97% CD4, around 90% CD8).

The J segment lost 2 bases and the V segment lost 3 bases, leaving 9 bases of the junction unmatched. The germline CDR1 and CDR2 sequences are SGDLS and YYNGEE. This CDR3 region has 17 residues. Production of TCR cDNA was by 5'RACE template switching, which also added a universal primer site and UMIs. In TCRdb, the 5' RACE reads were re-called with MiXCR into one record per CDR3 protein. Of hundreds of thousands of distinct CDR3 sequences detected, 8.5% to 9% appear once; the ten largest clones hold under 20%. This clonotype was detected ten times or more. Antigen specificity is unknown. The J gene is TRBJ2-3, the V gene TRBV9; 10 bases fit TRBD2. Sample: PBMCs, taken on the day of the first yellow fever vaccination. The sequence derives from a man in his late teens or twenties who received the YFV17D yellow fever vaccine. Written as DNA, the CDR3 is TGTGCCAGCAGCGCCGGCGTGGGACTAGCGTTCACAGATACGCAGTATTTT. As protein: CASSAGVGLAFTDTQYF.